The 25 T cell receptor beta chains in this list originate from one sample, sequenced in a study of blood T cell repertoires in COVID-19. Sequenced by immunoSEQ multiplex PCR; TCRdb stores in-frame clones only, minus some. The table shows approximately 280,000 clones, with around nine tenths occurring only once. Sequencing was carried out using PBMCs or T cells enriched from blood (not recorded which). These receptors all come from an older woman who had recovered from COVID-19.

V usage is TRBV19 and J usage is TRBJ1-4; 12 bases match TRBD1. Germline CDR1 and CDR2: LNHDA and SQIVND (reference sequence). V gave up 4 bases and J gave up 0 bases; unmatched junction bases: 12. The CDR3 has 20 residues. For the CDR3, the DNA is TGTGCCAGTAGTACCCCCCGGGACAGGGGGCGGAGGGCAACTAATGAAAAACTGTTTTTT. Amino acid sequence: CASSTPRDRGRRATNEKLFF.

This clone was recorded once. The V and J genes are TRBV7-9 and TRBJ2-1; 7 bases fit TRBD2. The length of the CDR3 is 16 residues. V gave up 5 bases and J gave up 7 bases; unmatched junction bases: 14. Germline-derived CDR1 and CDR2 are SEHNR and FQNEAQ (reference sequence). The CDR3 protein is CASSPAGRELRNEQFF. DNA of the CDR3: TGTGCCAGCAGCCCCGCGGGGAGGGAACTGAGGAATGAGCAGTTCTTC.

A single count supports this clone. The chain combines TRBV18 with TRBJ2-7, with 8 bases that match TRBD1. In germline, CDR1 is KGHSH, CDR2 LQKENI. The CDR3 runs to 15 residues. Trimming removed 3 bases from V and 2 bases from J; junction bases left unmatched: 6. This chain's CDR3 is CASSPRTGSPYEQYF. The CDR3 DNA is TGTGCCAGCTCACCTAGGACAGGGTCCCCCTACGAGCAGTACTTC.

This chain uses TRBV19 with TRBJ1-4; 10 positions match TRBD1. V gave up 6 bases and J gave up 8 bases; unmatched junction bases: 9. Germline-derived CDR1 and CDR2 are LNHDA and SQIVND (reference sequence). There are 15 residues in the CDR3. CDR3 nucleotide sequence: TGTGCCAGTAGGCCCAGGACAGGGGGTCGGGAAAAACTGTTTTTT. It specifies CASRPRTGGREKLFF.

The J gene is TRBJ1-3, the V gene TRBV5-1, with 7 bases fitting TRBD1. The germline CDR1 and CDR2 sequences are SGHRS and YFSETQ. V gave up 0 bases and J gave up 0 bases; unmatched junction bases: 3. The CDR3 length is 16 residues. CDR3 in DNA: TGCGCCAGCAGCTTGGAAGGGGACAGCTCTGGAAACACCATATATTTT. Amino acids: CASSLEGDSSGNTIYF.

This chain connects TRBV4-1 to TRBJ2-1; 7 bases line up with TRBD1. This CDR3 is built from 18 residues. CDR1 and CDR2 (germline): MGHRA, YSYEKL. V lost 1 base, J lost 0 bases, and 9 bases stayed unmatched. CDR3: CASSQVKSGDSSYNEQFF. The CDR3, as DNA: TGCGCCAGCAGCCAAGTGAAATCCGGGGACAGCTCCTACAATGAGCAGTTCTTC.

This sequence joins TRBV16 and TRBJ2-5; 7 bases map to TRBD1. Germline CDR1 reads KGHSY; CDR2 reads FQNENV. After removal of 2 bases from V and 2 bases from J, the junction contained 5 bases not matched to a gene. The CDR3 extends over 15 amino acids. In DNA, the CDR3 is TGTGCCAGCAGCCAAGACAGGGCCAGGCAAGAGACCCAGTACTTC. Translation gives CASSQDRARQETQYF.

This chain connects TRBV7-9 to TRBJ1-3; D remains unclear. Germline CDR1 SEHNR, CDR2 FQNEAQ (reference sequence). V shed 2 bases and J shed 4 bases, with 12 bases lying between them. The CDR3 covers 15 residues. The DNA for the CDR3 is TGTGCCAGCAGCTTATTCGCCGGGAAGGGAAACACCATATATTTT. It codes for CASSLFAGKGNTIYF.

Note on this clone: Additional DNA sequences in this sample encode the identical CDR3. J is TRBJ1-1 and V is TRBV18, with TRBD1 as a possible D gene (5 bases). Trimming pared 2 bases from V and 3 bases from J, leaving 7 bases between. Per germline, CDR1 KGHSH and CDR2 LQKENI. CDR3 length: 13 residues. The CDR3 nucleotides read TGTGCCAGCTCACCAGGAGGGGACACTGAAGCTTTCTTT. Encoded protein: CASSPGGDTEAFF.

The count of this clone is one. The chain recombines TRBV5-1 with TRBJ2-4; tentative D call: TRBD2 (6 bases). Between the trimmed V and J ends, which lost 4 bases and 6 bases, there was a span of 14 bases. Germline V gene lookup returns CDR1 SGHRS and CDR2 YFSETQ. The CDR3 spans 14 residues. The CDR3 DNA reads TGCGCCAGCAGCGCGGGGCGAACCGGAAACATTCAGTACTTC. It translates to CASSAGRTGNIQYF.

The chain combines TRBV30 with TRBJ1-5; D is perhaps TRBD1 (5 bases). V was pared by 5 bases and J by 6 bases, with 11 bases between. In germline, CDR1 is GTSNPN, CDR2 SVGIG (reference sequence). The CDR3 is 12 amino acids. CDR3 DNA: TGTGCCTGGGCTAGGGGAGGTCAGCCCCAGCATTTT. As protein: CAWARGGQPQHF.

The rearrangement joins TRBV5-1 to TRBJ2-3; weak D call: TRBD2 (5 bases). CDR3 length: 15 amino acids. Per germline, CDR1 SGHRS and CDR2 YFSETQ. Trimming cost V 0 bases and J 2 bases, with 10 bases left between them. The CDR3, as DNA: TGCGCCAGCAGCTTGGACGAGGGAACCACAGATACGCAGTATTTT. Protein product: CASSLDEGTTDTQYF. Filled out from reference TRBV5-1 and TRBJ2-3, the complete variable domain reads KAGVTQTPRYLIKTRGQQVTLSCSPISGHRSVSWYQQTPGQGLQFLFEYFSETQRNKGNFPGRFSGRQFSNSRSEMNVSTLELGDSALYLCASSLDEGTTDTQYFGPGTRLTVL.

V and J are TRBV24-1 and TRBJ2-1; perhaps TRBD1 as D (5 bases). V was shortened by 9 bases and J by 2 bases, with 10 bases between the two germline ends. The CDR3 runs 13 residues. Germline CDR1 is KGHDR and CDR2 is SFDVKD. CDR3 in amino acids: CATEDNAYNEQFF. The CDR3 DNA sequence: TGTGCCACCGAGGACAACGCCTACAATGAGCAGTTCTTC.

The J gene is TRBJ2-2, the V gene TRBV10-2; 13 bases fit TRBD2. Germline CDR1 WSHSY, CDR2 SAAADI. The CDR3 extends over 19 amino acids. With 2 bases clipped from V and 2 bases from J, the junction kept 8 bases outside the gene matches. The CDR3 region has the DNA TGCGCCAGCAGTGAGACTTTCCCGGGACTAGCGGGAAACACCGGGGAGCTGTTTTTT. Its translation is CASSETFPGLAGNTGELFF.

CDR3 region: CASSRTLPVGSYEQYF. CDR3 DNA: TGCGCCAGCAGCAGGACTCTCCCCGTTGGCTCCTACGAGCAGTACTTC. The J gene is TRBJ2-7, the V gene TRBV10-2, with D perhaps matching TRBD2 (5 bases). This CDR3 spans 16 amino acids. Between the trimmed V and J ends, which lost 6 bases and 0 bases, there was a span of 18 bases. Germline V gene lookup returns CDR1 WSHSY and CDR2 SAAADI.

The rearrangement joins TRBV4-1 to TRBJ2-3; D remains unclear. This CDR3 is built from 13 residues. V lost 8 bases and J 1 base, leaving 10 bases between the germline ends. Germline V gene sequence: CDR1 MGHRA, CDR2 YSYEKL. The CDR3 nucleotides read TGCGCCAGCCCCCTCGACTGCACAGATACGCAGTATTTT. It codes for CASPLDCTDTQYF.

This rearrangement joins TRBV9 to TRBJ1-2, with D possibly being TRBD1 (6 bases). The V gene's germline CDR1 is SGDLS and CDR2 YYNGEE. V shed 3 bases and J shed 0 bases, with 9 bases lying between them. The CDR3 consists of 14 residues. The CDR3 coding sequence is TGTGCCAGCAGCGGGGACACCTCTAACTATGGCTACACCTTC. This gives the protein CASSGDTSNYGYTF.

This chain uses TRBV30 with TRBJ1-3, with TRBD1 matching over 8 bases. Germline trimming cut 0 bases from V and 0 bases from J; bases unmatched to any gene: 4. Germline CDR1 reads GTSNPN; CDR2 reads SVGIG (reference sequence). This CDR3 has 16 residues. Written as DNA, the CDR3 is TGTGCCTGGAGTGTCGGACAGGGACTCTCTGGAAACACCATATATTTT. The encoded protein is CAWSVGQGLSGNTIYF.

This chain joins TRBV7-9 and TRBJ2-2, with 8 bases that match TRBD2. J lost 6 bases, V lost 6 bases, and 12 bases had no gene match. This CDR3 is 16 amino acids long. Germline-derived CDR1 and CDR2 are SEHNR and FQNEAQ (reference sequence). The CDR3, as DNA: TGTGCCAGCAGTCATCCGGGACTAGTAGATTCCGGGGAGCTGTTTTTT. It yields the protein CASSHPGLVDSGELFF.

The chain joins TRBV11-2 to TRBJ2-2; D gene ambiguous. The V and J ends lost 4 bases and 6 bases respectively, with 6 bases between them. CDR1 is SGHAT, CDR2 FQNNGV, per germline. CDR3 length: 12 residues. The CDR3 DNA reads as TGTGCCAGCAGCTCCCCTTCCGGGGAGCTGTTTTTT. Amino acid sequence: CASSSPSGELFF.

The rearrangement joins TRBV7-9 to TRBJ1-6; perhaps TRBD1 as D (6 bases). Germline assignment: CDR1 SEHNR and CDR2 FQNEAQ (reference sequence). V lost 10 bases and J lost 7, with 17 bases in between. The CDR3 length is 14 residues. CDR3 DNA: TGTGCCACCGCGATGGGGGCTGAGAATTCACCCCTCCACTTT. Amino acid sequence: CATAMGAENSPLHF.

V gene TRBV19 combines with J gene TRBJ2-2; D perhaps matches TRBD2 (5 bases). The CDR3 has 14 residues. V was clipped by 9 bases and J by 1 base, with 12 bases between them. CDR1 LNHDA and CDR2 SQIVND come from the germline V gene (reference sequence). CDR3 loop: CASRGSRNTGELFF. The CDR3 DNA reads as TGTGCCAGCCGGGGTTCGCGGAACACCGGGGAGCTGTTTTTT.

This chain joins TRBV6-5 and TRBJ1-6, with D unclear. The length of the CDR3 is 12 residues. The ends were cut back, 8 bases at V and 14 bases at J, with 16 bases in the middle. Germline V gene lookup returns CDR1 MNHEY and CDR2 SVGAGI. The CDR3, as DNA: TGTGCCAGCTTAGTTTGGGAGGCTACCCTCCACTTT. As protein: CASLVWEATLHF.

This clone was seen a single time. The J gene is TRBJ1-1, the V gene TRBV7-3; no firm D call. The CDR3 runs to 15 residues. In germline, CDR1 is SGHTA, CDR2 FQGTGA. Trimming shortened V by 4 bases and J by 2 bases, and 14 bases separated the two germline ends. For the CDR3, the DNA is TGTGCCAGCAGCTCTGTACATACCCCTAACACTGAAGCTTTCTTT. The encoded protein is CASSSVHTPNTEAFF. The complete variable domain, with remaining parts taken from reference TRBV7-3 and TRBJ1-1, reads GAGVSQTPSNKVTEKGKYVELRCDPISGHTALYWYRQSLGQGPEFLIYFQGTGAADDSGLPNDRFFAVRPEGSVSTLKIQRTERGDSAVYLCASSSVHTPNTEAFFGQGTRLTVV.

The chain is built from TRBV19 and TRBJ1-4; D may be TRBD1 (5 bases). Germline CDR1 LNHDA, CDR2 SQIVND (reference sequence). With 6 bases removed from V and 7 bases from J, the gap between germline ends came to 12 bases. The CDR3 spans 13 residues. CDR3 region: CASRGRAIEKLFF. The CDR3 bases are TGTGCCAGTAGAGGCAGGGCCATTGAAAAACTGTTTTTT.